Below, one T cell receptor beta chain is given with its context. Its cognate antigen has yet to be identified. Base quality data are lacking; no much larger clone is found one base away. The data originate from a study of read filtering for tumor transcriptome and immune sequencing (dated by TCRdb to 2020 to 2021). Concerning the study at large: The cohort consisted of approximately 17 male and 14 female patients, with a mean age of about 70 years and an age range of roughly 45 to 80. By revised international staging, roughly eight patients were R-ISS I, about 17 were R-ISS II and 6 or 7 were R-ISS III. After DNase treatment, whole-transcriptome libraries were prepared using the TruSeq RNA Access Library Prep Kit. Per sample, about 4.05 to 10.27 million TCR-region mapped reads were obtained with IR-seq, compared with only about 80 to 1,300 with RNA-seq. Using the same bone marrow samples, the study compared TCR repertoires obtained by targeted immune repertoire sequencing with those obtained by bulk whole-transcriptome sequencing. One main goal was a read-filtering strategy for immune repertoire data, in particular deciding whether clonotypes backed by only one read should be removed. The study at large found these results: The sorted CD138-negative fraction was composed of a mixed bone marrow immune population rather than of purified T cells. In IR-seq, single-read clonotypes were roughly 86% of clonotypes but 3% to 4% of total reads; in RNA-seq they were about 68% of clonotypes and roughly 42% of reads. When single-read clonotypes were removed, the proportions of shared clonotypes in IR-seq and RNA-seq correlated more strongly. Compared with RNA-seq, IR-seq captured clonotypes at much greater depth and more reliably, and a smaller IR-seq throughput was enough to identify most of the shared clonotypes.

Starting from 400 to 450 ng RNA, TCR libraries were constructed with the Immunoverse kit using molecular barcoded adaptors that cover the alpha/delta and beta/gamma chains. TCR library preparation used the same RNA that went into transcriptome sequencing. Sequencing of TCR libraries was carried out on an Illumina HiSeq 4000 with 2 x 150 cycles. The source study handled its data this way. Using MiXCR, which included quality filtering and error correction, TCR reads were aligned to human V, D, J and C references and then assembled into CDR3 clonotypes. Clonotype counts and gene usage diversity were analyzed with the tcR package in R. For inspection of raw mapping reads, RNA-seq reads were mapped by STAR aligner version 2.5.3a onto GRCh37 of the human genome. To test how sequencing depth affects detected clonotypes, IR-seq fastq files were randomly downsampled with Seqtk 1.3. TCRdb reran the public reads through fastp at Q25 and MiXCR, keeping productive beta chains. Every distinct CDR3 protein forms one entry, paired with its most common genes and DNA. The V and J calls here are based on TCRdb, not the publication. This sample gives roughly 130,000 distinct CDR3 sequences in total; approximately 12% of them show up just once. The ten largest clones take up approximately 9.9% of the sample.

According to the germline V gene (reference sequence), CDR1 reads MNHEY and CDR2 reads SMNVEV. V and J are truncated by 5 bases and 1 base respectively, leaving an intervening sequence of 12 bases. The cysteine opens and the phenylalanine closes a CDR3 of 14 amino acids. Here the CDR3 DNA is all that survives: 42 bases in frame from base 1. Each patient had bone marrow sampled at the time of active disease. Isolation of bone marrow mononuclear cells was performed by Ficoll-Hypaque density gradient centrifugation. Myeloma plasma cells were removed and CD138-negative cells were obtained by negative selection following labeling with CD138 magnetic microbeads on a MACS separator. Purity of the isolated cells was checked by flow cytometry on an Attune NxT using CD138 antibodies. TRIzol reagent was used to extract total RNA, which was then quantified with a NanoDrop spectrophotometer. For each patient, the CD138-negative bone marrow sample underwent paired RNA-seq and IR-seq.

Material: a population of CD138-negative cells sorted from bone marrow. The sample's cell subset or site label, in plain terms: bone marrow mononuclear cells depleted of CD138+ plasma/myeloma cells by negative magnetic selection. The sequence derives from a donor over 35 with multiple myeloma. Here the chain combines TRBV27 and TRBJ2-7; a confident D gene designation cannot be given. The CDR3 here reads CASSGELTSYEQYF. The nucleotides read TGTGCCAGCAGTGGGGAACTGACTTCCTACGAGCAGTACTTC.